This TCR beta chain stems from a study of metastatic and nonmetastatic thyroid tumors. TCRdb re-called the PCR reads with MiXCR. Of roughly 38,000 clones detected, over 10% appear once; the ten largest clones hold 9%. This clone was found many times. All patients were treatment-naive before thyroid surgery. Germline V gene lookup returns CDR1 LNHNV and CDR2 YYDKDF (reference sequence). The V gene lost 6 bases and the J gene lost 9 bases, with 15 bases spanning the gap. The CDR3 sequence is 13 residues long. Sequencing input: blood. V usage is TRBV15 and J usage is TRBJ2-4, with D perhaps matching TRBD1 or TRBD2 (6 bases each). This TCR derives from a male donor with papillary thyroid cancer or a benign thyroid nodule (not recorded which). Some clones in this sample may be carry-over from other donors' samples. CDR3 coding DNA: TGTGCCACCAGTCGCCGGGGGCTCAGCATTCAGTACTTC. This translates into CATSRRGLSIQYF. The complete variable domain, with remaining parts taken from reference TRBV15 and TRBJ2-4, reads DAMVIQNPRYQVTQFGKPVTLSCSQTLNHNVMYWYQQKSSQAPKLLFHYYDKDFNNEADTPDNFQSRRPNTSFCFLDIRSPGLGDTAMYLCATSRRGLSIQYFGAGTRLSVL.